A single sample is the source of the 9 T cell receptor beta chains below, sequenced in a study of blood T cell repertoires in COVID-19. Profiled with immunoSEQ multiplex PCR; TCRdb holds only in-frame clones, not every one. The sample has some 200,000 clones, about 90% seen once. The sample taken for sequencing was peripheral blood. The receptors originated from a woman aged 55-75 years with COVID-19, enrolled during active disease.

The chain combines TRBV28 with TRBJ2-7; 7 bases are a match to TRBD1. Trimming took 5 bases from V and 2 from J; bases not matched to a gene: 9. From germline, CDR1 is MDHEN and CDR2 SYDVKM. CDR3 size: 15 residues. CDR3 protein: CASSPTGQPPYEQYF. The CDR3, as DNA: TGTGCCAGCAGTCCCACGGGACAGCCCCCCTACGAGCAGTACTTC.

This clone was seen only a few times. The genes are TRBV12-3 or TRBV12-4 and TRBJ2-4, with D maybe TRBD1 (5 bases). V was clipped by 2 bases and J by 8 bases, with 10 bases between them. This CDR3 spans 13 amino acids. CDR3 coding DNA: TGTGCCAGCAGTTTAAGGGGTGGGGACATTCAGTACTTC. Its protein product is CASSLRGGDIQYF.

The rearrangement links TRBV7-2 to TRBJ1-3; the D is unclear. This CDR3 contains 14 residues. Trimming pared 2 bases from V and 0 bases from J, leaving 5 bases between. CDR1 SGHTA and CDR2 FQGNSA come from the germline V gene. This CDR3 reads CASSLSGSGNTIYF. DNA for the CDR3: TGTGCCAGCAGCTTATCGGGCTCTGGAAACACCATATATTTT. Complete variable domain (other parts from reference TRBV7-2 and TRBJ1-3): GAGVSQSPSNKVTEKGKDVELRCDPISGHTALYWYRQSLGQGLEFLIYFQGNSAPDKSGLPSDRFSAERTGGSVSTLTIQRTQQEDSAVYLCASSLSGSGNTIYFGEGSWLTVV.

This clone showed up just once. The chain couples TRBV10-2 to TRBJ2-1; 11 bases are a match to TRBD2. Germline CDR1 reads WSHSY; CDR2 reads SAAADI. Unmatched junction bases numbered 6, after V lost 8 bases and J lost 0 bases. CDR3 size: 16 residues. The CDR3 sequence: CASELAGVGSYNEQFF. The CDR3 region has the DNA TGCGCCAGCGAACTAGCGGGAGTCGGCTCCTACAATGAGCAGTTCTTC.

This sequence joins TRBV7-9 and TRBJ1-2; a possible D gene is TRBD1 (6 bases). The CDR3 spans 14 residues. Between the trimmed V and J ends, which lost 4 bases and 5 bases, there was a span of 14 bases. Germline CDR1 reads SEHNR; CDR2 reads FQNEAQ (reference sequence). Here the CDR3 reads CASSSDSRRYGYTF. The CDR3 coding sequence is TGTGCCAGCAGCTCGGACAGCCGACGGTATGGCTACACCTTC.

The chain uses TRBV19 and TRBJ2-3, with TRBD1 as a possible D gene (5 bases). Germline V lookup: CDR1 LNHDA, CDR2 SQIVND (reference sequence). CDR3 length equals 16 residues. The V end was cut by 2 bases, the J end by 1 base, with 13 bases between. This CDR3 reads CASSIRTRLGTDTQYF. CDR3 bases: TGTGCCAGTAGTATACGGACAAGACTGGGCACAGATACGCAGTATTTT. Variable domain in full (rest from reference TRBV19 and TRBJ2-3): DGGITQSPKYLFRKEGQNVTLSCEQNLNHDAMYWYRQDPGQGLRLIYYSQIVNDFQKGDIAEGYSVSREKKESFPLTVTSAQKNPTAFYLCASSIRTRLGTDTQYFGPGTRLTVL.

The table lists this clone with a few counts. The chain is built from TRBV6-5 and TRBJ1-4; a weak D match, TRBD1 (5 bases). V was clipped by 11 bases and J by 0 bases, with 13 bases between them. Germline CDR1 MNHEY, CDR2 SVGAGI. This CDR3 has 14 amino acids. The CDR3 DNA follows: TGTGCCGGGGCGGGAACTCCAACTAATGAAAAACTGTTTTTT. Residues: CAGAGTPTNEKLFF.

The CDR3 sequence is CASSFPQGGTEAFF. Here the CDR3 DNA reads TGTGCCAGCAGCTTCCCACAGGGGGGGACTGAAGCTTTCTTT. The rearrangement uses TRBV4-2 and TRBJ1-1; 8 bases line up with TRBD1. Germline V gene lookup returns CDR1 LGHNA and CDR2 YNFKEQ. The CDR3 totals 14 residues. Trimming at V came to 5 bases and at J to 5 bases, leaving 7 bases not matched to a gene.

This clone was counted a single time. The chain has TRBV24-1 and TRBJ2-3, with 9 bases matching TRBD1. The CDR3 is 15 residues long. The germline CDR1 and CDR2 sequences are KGHDR and SFDVKD. The V and J ends lost 1 base and 6 bases, in that order; junction bases with no gene match: 4. This CDR3 reads CATSDFTGGGDTQYF. CDR3 in DNA: TGTGCCACCAGTGATTTCACAGGGGGCGGCGATACGCAGTATTTT.